This T cell receptor beta chain was recovered during a study of blood T cell repertoires in COVID-19. Between the trimmed V and J ends, which lost 0 bases and 1 base, there was a span of 10 bases. The CDR3 loop spans 15 amino acids. Looked up from germline, CDR1 is SGDLS and CDR2 is YYNGEE. Assay: immunoSEQ multiplex PCR; the TCRdb copy retains only in-frame clones and omits some. This sample has 250,000 to 400,000 clones; roughly 87% occur once, and the top ten carry 1%. The specimen was peripheral blood. The rearrangement joins TRBV9 to TRBJ1-1; D might be TRBD1 (6 bases). The receptor comes from a man in his fifties with active or convalescent COVID-19. The CDR3 region has the DNA TGTGCCAGCAGCGTAGCAGGGGATCGGAACACTGAAGCTTTCTTT. Translating gives CASSVAGDRNTEAFF.